The present T cell receptor (beta chain) was sequenced within a study of shared clonotypes between healthy human individuals. Sequencing was performed with immunoSEQ multiplex PCR; in TCRdb, only in-frame clones are kept and a portion is missing. This table holds around 2.5 million clones, roughly 93% found once. Germline-derived CDR1 and CDR2 are MDHEN and SYDVKM. The CDR3 has 12 residues. With 6 bases removed from V and 10 bases from J, the gap between germline ends came to 13 bases. With respect to this clone: The target antigen is unknown.

Study-level findings and limits: Inspection by rarefaction showed sorted-subset sequencing to be incomplete despite large depth.

The sequence derives from a man between 18 and 35 years old in good health. Some clones in this sample may be carry-over from other donors' samples. The chain combines TRBV28 with TRBJ1-5; D ambiguous. Sequencing was performed on naive CD4+ T cells from PBMCs. Described subset: CD45RA+ positively selected. CDR3 coding DNA: TGTGCCAGCAGCGGACCGTGGTCCCCCCAGCATTTT. This sequence encodes CASSGPWSPQHF. The whole variable domain, remainder taken from reference TRBV28 and TRBJ1-5, is DVKVTQSSRYLVKRTGEKVFLECVQDMDHENMFWYRQDPGLGLRLIYFSYDVKMKEKGDIPEGYSVSREKKERFSLILESASTNQTSMYLCASSGPWSPQHFGDGTRLSIL.